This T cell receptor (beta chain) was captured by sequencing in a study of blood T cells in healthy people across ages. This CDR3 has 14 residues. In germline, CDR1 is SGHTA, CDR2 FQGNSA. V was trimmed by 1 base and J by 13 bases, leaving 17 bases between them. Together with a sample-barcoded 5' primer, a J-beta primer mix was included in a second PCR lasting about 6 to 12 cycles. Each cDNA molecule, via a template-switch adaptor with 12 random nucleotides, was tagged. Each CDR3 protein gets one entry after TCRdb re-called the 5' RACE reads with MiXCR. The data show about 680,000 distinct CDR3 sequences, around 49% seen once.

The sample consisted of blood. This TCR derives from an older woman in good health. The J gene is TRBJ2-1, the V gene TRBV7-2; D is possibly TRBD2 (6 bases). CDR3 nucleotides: TGTACCAGCAGCTTAGGGAGGGGCTCTGAGACCCAGTTCTTC. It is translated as CTSSLGRGSETQFF.